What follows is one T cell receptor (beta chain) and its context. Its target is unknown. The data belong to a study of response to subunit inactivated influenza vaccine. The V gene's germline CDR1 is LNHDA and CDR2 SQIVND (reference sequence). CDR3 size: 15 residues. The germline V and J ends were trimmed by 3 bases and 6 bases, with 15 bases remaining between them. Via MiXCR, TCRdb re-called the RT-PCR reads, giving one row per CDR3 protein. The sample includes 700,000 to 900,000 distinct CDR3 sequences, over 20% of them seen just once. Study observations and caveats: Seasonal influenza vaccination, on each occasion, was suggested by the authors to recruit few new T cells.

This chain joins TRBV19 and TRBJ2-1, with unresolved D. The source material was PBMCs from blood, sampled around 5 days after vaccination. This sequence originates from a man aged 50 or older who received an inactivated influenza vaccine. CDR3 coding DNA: TGTGCCAGTAGTATCCGCGTCGCGCGCGTCAATGAGCAGTTCTTC. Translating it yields CASSIRVARVNEQFF.